These 12 T cell receptor beta chains share one sample of origin, sequenced in a study of cytomegalovirus exposure and HLA in healthy donors. 60 Vbeta and 13 Jbeta primers were used in PCR. Libraries were prepared by immunoSEQ multiplex PCR; TCRdb keeps only in-frame clonotypes and omits some of them. Of 65,000 or so clones listed, roughly 80% are singletons. Sequenced: PBMCs. All receptors come from a woman in her thirties or forties in good health and CMV-seropositive.

The chain recombines TRBV5-1 with TRBJ2-7; D is perhaps TRBD1 (6 bases). Germline assignment: CDR1 SGHRS and CDR2 YFSETQ. The CDR3 has 17 residues. V gave up 0 bases and J gave up 1 base, with 17 bases separating them. CDR3 DNA: TGCGCCAGCAGCTTGGGTTCTTGGACAGAGTTATCCTACGAGCAGTACTTC. It yields the protein CASSLGSWTELSYEQYF.

This sequence joins TRBV25-1 and TRBJ2-5; D not resolved. V shed 6 bases and J shed 4 bases, with 12 bases lying between them. Per germline, CDR1 MGHDK and CDR2 SYGVNS. CDR3 length: 13 amino acids. In DNA form, the CDR3 reads TGTGCCAGCAGGGGCATATCCGGAGAGACCCAGTACTTC. The encoded protein is CASRGISGETQYF.

The chain employs TRBV4-1 and TRBJ2-3, with D perhaps TRBD1 (6 bases). The CDR3 is 16 amino acids. V was trimmed by 1 base and J by 0 bases, leaving 11 bases between them. Per the germline V gene, CDR1 is MGHRA and CDR2 is YSYEKL. The CDR3 loop reads CASSQAWGPSTDTQYF. The DNA for the CDR3 is TGCGCCAGCAGCCAAGCCTGGGGGCCAAGCACAGATACGCAGTATTTT.

J is TRBJ2-1 and V is TRBV27; D is uncertain. V was cut by 2 bases and J by 5 bases, with 10 bases left in between. Germline V lookup: CDR1 MNHEY, CDR2 SMNVEV (reference sequence). The CDR3 loop spans 14 amino acids. CDR3 sequence (DNA): TGTGCCAGCAGTTTAATCTACGGTAACAATGAGCAGTTCTTC. Protein: CASSLIYGNNEQFF.

A few counts support this clone. The chain employs TRBV4-3 and TRBJ2-2; D might be TRBD2 (5 bases). V lost 0 bases to trimming and J lost 1 base, with 18 bases between them. The CDR3 sequence is 19 residues long. The germline V gene has CDR1 LGHNA and CDR2 YSLEER. The CDR3 DNA sequence: TGCGCCAGCAGCCAAGATCTCGTTGGAGGACCAAGGAACACCGGGGAGCTGTTTTTT. It is translated as CASSQDLVGGPRNTGELFF.

The CDR3: CASSPDRPSGGELFF. The CDR3 DNA follows: TGCGCCAGCAGCCCGGACAGGCCAAGTGGAGGGGAGCTGTTTTTT. The chain employs TRBV5-1 and TRBJ2-2, with TRBD1 identical over 7 bases. J lost 8 bases, V lost 4 bases, and 11 bases had no gene match. From germline, CDR1 is SGHRS and CDR2 YFSETQ. This CDR3 has 15 residues.

The rearrangement joins TRBV5-1 to TRBJ2-2; TRBD2 matches at 13 bases. The CDR3 covers 16 residues. Germline trimming cut 4 bases from V and 6 bases from J; bases unmatched to any gene: 6. The germline V gene has CDR1 SGHRS and CDR2 YFSETQ. The CDR3 DNA is TGCGCCAGCAGCGTTACTAGCGGGGGGGCCGCCGGGGAGCTGTTTTTT. Protein product: CASSVTSGGAAGELFF.

The V call is TRBV27, the J call TRBJ2-2; D is perhaps TRBD2 (5 bases). CDR3 length: 14 residues. V was shortened by 5 bases and J by 4 bases, with 11 bases between the two germline ends. Germline V CDR1 and CDR2: MNHEY, SMNVEV (reference sequence). The CDR3 DNA is TGTGCCAGCAGTACGGGGTTGCGCACCGGGGAGCTGTTTTTT. Translating it yields CASSTGLRTGELFF.

The sample holds a few counts of this clone. The rearrangement joins TRBV6-1 to TRBJ1-1, with D possibly being TRBD1 (5 bases). The CDR3 totals 13 residues. Trimming shortened V by 9 bases and J by 3 bases, and 14 bases separated the two germline ends. In germline, CDR1 is MNHNS, CDR2 SASEGT. CDR3 sequence (DNA): TGTGCCAGTAGGACACAGGAATACACTGAAGCTTTCTTT. Translation: CASRTQEYTEAFF.

This clone was found once. This chain uses TRBV27 with TRBJ2-2; maybe TRBD2 (7 bases). This CDR3 spans 17 amino acids. V was trimmed by 0 bases and J by 7 bases, leaving 18 bases between them. Germline V gives CDR1 MNHEY, CDR2 SMNVEV (reference sequence). The CDR3 DNA follows: TGTGCCAGCAGTTTATCGGGGGGGCAGGGAGGGGACGGGGAGCTGTTTTTT. Protein: CASSLSGGQGGDGELFF.

This clone turned up a few times. V usage is TRBV5-8 and J usage is TRBJ2-2; 9 nucleotides match TRBD1. Germline V lookup: CDR1 SGHTS, CDR2 YDEGEE. J lost 5 bases, V lost 5 bases, and 10 bases had no gene match. The CDR3 length is 16 residues. The CDR3 coding sequence is TGTGCCAGCAGGTTACCGGGACAGGGAATAACCGGGGAGCTGTTTTTT. Its translation: CASRLPGQGITGELFF.

The chain combines TRBV6-1 with TRBJ1-1, with no clear D. The CDR3 length is 12 residues. CDR1 and CDR2 from the germline V gene are MNHNS and SASEGT. Trimming removed 7 bases from V and 0 bases from J, with 6 bases in between. CDR3 in amino acids: CASTRVNTEAFF. CDR3 in DNA: TGTGCCAGCACCCGAGTGAACACTGAAGCTTTCTTT.